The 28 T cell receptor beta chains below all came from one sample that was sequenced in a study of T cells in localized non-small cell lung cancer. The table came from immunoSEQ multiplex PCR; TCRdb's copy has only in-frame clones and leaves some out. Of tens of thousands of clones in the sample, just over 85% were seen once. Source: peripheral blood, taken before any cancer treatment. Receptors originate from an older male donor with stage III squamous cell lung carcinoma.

CDR3 in amino acids: CAWSVLEEDEKLFF. DNA of the CDR3: TGTGCCTGGAGTGTATTAGAGGAGGATGAAAAACTGTTTTTT. The gene calls are TRBV30 and TRBJ1-4, with D unclear. V was clipped by 0 bases and J by 6 bases, with 11 bases between them. CDR3 length: 14 residues. CDR1 GTSNPN and CDR2 SVGIG come from the germline V gene (reference sequence).

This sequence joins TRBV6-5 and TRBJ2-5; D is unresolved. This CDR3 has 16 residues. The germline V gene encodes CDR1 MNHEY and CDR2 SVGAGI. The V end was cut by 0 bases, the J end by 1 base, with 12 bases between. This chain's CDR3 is CASSYSKGTGQETQYF. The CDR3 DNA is TGTGCCAGCAGTTACTCGAAGGGCACGGGCCAAGAGACCCAGTACTTC.

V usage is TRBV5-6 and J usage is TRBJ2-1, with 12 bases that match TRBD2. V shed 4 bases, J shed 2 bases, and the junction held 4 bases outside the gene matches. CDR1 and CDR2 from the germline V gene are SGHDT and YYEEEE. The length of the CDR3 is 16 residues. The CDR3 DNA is TGTGCCAGCAGCCCCCTAGCGGGAGGGGCCTACAATGAGCAGTTCTTC. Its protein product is CASSPLAGGAYNEQFF.

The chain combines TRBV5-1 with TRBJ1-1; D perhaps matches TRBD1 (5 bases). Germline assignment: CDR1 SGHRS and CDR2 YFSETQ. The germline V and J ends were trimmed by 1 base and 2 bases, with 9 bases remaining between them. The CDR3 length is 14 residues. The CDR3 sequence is CASSLTGGNTEAFF. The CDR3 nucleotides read TGCGCCAGCAGCTTGACCGGGGGAAACACTGAAGCTTTCTTT.

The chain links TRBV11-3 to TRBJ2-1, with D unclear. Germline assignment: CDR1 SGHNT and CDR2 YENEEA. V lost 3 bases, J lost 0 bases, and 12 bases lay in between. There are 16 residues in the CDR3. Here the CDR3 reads CASSFSGTSSYNEQFF. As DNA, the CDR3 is TGTGCCAGCAGCTTCTCGGGTACGAGCTCCTACAATGAGCAGTTCTTC.

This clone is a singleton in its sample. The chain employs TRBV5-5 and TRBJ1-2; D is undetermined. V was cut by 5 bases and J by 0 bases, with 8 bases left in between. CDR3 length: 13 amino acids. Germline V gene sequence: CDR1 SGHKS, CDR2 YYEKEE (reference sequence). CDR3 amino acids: CASRDPPNYGYTF. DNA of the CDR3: TGTGCCAGCAGGGACCCTCCTAACTATGGCTACACCTTC.

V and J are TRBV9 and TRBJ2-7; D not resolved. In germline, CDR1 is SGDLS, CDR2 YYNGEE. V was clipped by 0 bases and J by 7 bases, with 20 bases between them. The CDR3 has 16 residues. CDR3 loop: CASSVDPRSPKEEQYF. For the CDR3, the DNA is TGTGCCAGCAGCGTAGATCCCCGGTCTCCCAAGGAGGAGCAGTACTTC.

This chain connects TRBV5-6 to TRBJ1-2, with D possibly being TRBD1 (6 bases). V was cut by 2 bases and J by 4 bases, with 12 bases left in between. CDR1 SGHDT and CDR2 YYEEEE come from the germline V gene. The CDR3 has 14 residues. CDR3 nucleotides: TGTGCCAGCAGCTTTGTTGGGGGCGTCTATGGCTACACCTTC. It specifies CASSFVGGVYGYTF.

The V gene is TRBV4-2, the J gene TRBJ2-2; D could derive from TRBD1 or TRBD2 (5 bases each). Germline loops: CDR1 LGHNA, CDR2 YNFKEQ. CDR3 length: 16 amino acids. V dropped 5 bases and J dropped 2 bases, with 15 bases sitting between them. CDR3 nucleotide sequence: TGTGCCAGCAGCTTGGGACGGGGCCTTAACACCGGGGAGCTGTTTTTT. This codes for CASSLGRGLNTGELFF.

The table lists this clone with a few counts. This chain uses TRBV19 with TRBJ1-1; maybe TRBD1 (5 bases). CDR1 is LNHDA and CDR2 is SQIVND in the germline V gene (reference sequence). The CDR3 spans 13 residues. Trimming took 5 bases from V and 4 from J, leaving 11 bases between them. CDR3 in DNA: TGTGCCAGTAGTCAACAGGTACCCACTGAAGCTTTCTTT. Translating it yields CASSQQVPTEAFF. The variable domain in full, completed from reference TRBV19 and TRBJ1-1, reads DGGITQSPKYLFRKEGQNVTLSCEQNLNHDAMYWYRQDPGQGLRLIYYSQIVNDFQKGDIAEGYSVSREKKESFPLTVTSAQKNPTAFYLCASSQQVPTEAFFGQGTRLTVV.

In nucleotides, the CDR3 is TGTGCCAGCAGCCCCCCAGCCTACGAGCAGTACTTC. Translated: CASSPPAYEQYF. The V call is TRBV11-2, the J call TRBJ2-7; D remains unclear. V was trimmed by 5 bases and J by 2 bases, leaving 7 bases between them. Germline CDR1 reads SGHAT; CDR2 reads FQNNGV. The length of the CDR3 is 12 residues.

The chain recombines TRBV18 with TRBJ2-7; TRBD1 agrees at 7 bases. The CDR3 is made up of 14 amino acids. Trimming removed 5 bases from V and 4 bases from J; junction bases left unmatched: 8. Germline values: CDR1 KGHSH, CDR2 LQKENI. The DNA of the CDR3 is TGTGCCAGCTCATCCACGGGACAGCTATACGAGCAGTACTTC. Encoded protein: CASSSTGQLYEQYF.

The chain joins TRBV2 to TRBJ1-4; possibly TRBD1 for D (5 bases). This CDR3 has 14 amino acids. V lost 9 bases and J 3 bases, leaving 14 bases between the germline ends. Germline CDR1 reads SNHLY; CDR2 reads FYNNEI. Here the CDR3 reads CASNRQQPNEKLFF. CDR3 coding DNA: TGTGCCAGTAATAGACAGCAGCCTAATGAAAAACTGTTTTTT.

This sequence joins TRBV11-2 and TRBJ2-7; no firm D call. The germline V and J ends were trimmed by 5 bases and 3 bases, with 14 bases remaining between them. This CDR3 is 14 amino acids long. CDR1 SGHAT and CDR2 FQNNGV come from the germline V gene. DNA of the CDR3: TGTGCCAGCAGCCATTGGGCCTTGGGCTACGAGCAGTACTTC. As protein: CASSHWALGYEQYF. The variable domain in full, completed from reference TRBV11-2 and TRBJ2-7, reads EAGVAQSPRYKIIEKRQSVAFWCNPISGHATLYWYQQILGQGPKLLIQFQNNGVVDDSQLPKDRFSAERLKGVDSTLKIQPAKLEDSAVYLCASSHWALGYEQYFGPGTRLTVT.

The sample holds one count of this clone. The CDR3 nucleotides are TGTGCCAGCAGCTTTCTAGGACTAGCGTTCCACAATGAGCAGTTCTTC. Translation: CASSFLGLAFHNEQFF. The genes are TRBV5-4 and TRBJ2-1, with TRBD2 matching over 9 bases. The V gene end was trimmed by 2 bases and the J gene end by 5 bases; junction bases not matched to a gene: 8. In germline, CDR1 is SGHNT, CDR2 YYREEE (reference sequence). This CDR3 has 16 amino acids.

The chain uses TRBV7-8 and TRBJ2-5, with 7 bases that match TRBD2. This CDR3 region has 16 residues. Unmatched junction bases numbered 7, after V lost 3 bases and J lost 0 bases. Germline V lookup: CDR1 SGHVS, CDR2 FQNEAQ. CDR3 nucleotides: TGTGCCAGCAGCTTCTCCGGGACTACGTACCAAGAGACCCAGTACTTC. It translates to CASSFSGTTYQETQYF.

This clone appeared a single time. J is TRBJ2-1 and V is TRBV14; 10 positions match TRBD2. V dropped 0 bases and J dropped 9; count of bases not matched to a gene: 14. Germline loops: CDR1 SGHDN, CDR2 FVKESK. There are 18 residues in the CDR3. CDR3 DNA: TGTGCCAGCAGCCAAGACAGCGGGAGGGCCCCGACAATGGTTGAGCAGTTCTTC. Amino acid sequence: CASSQDSGRAPTMVEQFF.

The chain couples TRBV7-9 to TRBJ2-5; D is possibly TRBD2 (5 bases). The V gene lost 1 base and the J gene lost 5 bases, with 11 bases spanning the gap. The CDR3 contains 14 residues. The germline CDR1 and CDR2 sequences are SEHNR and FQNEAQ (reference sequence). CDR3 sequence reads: CASSLEGRVETQYF. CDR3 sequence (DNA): TGTGCCAGCAGCTTAGAAGGGCGGGTGGAGACCCAGTACTTC.

The CDR3 spells CASSQWTGGELFF. CDR3 in DNA: TGCGCCAGCAGCCAATGGACCGGCGGGGAGCTGTTTTTT. The chain is built from TRBV4-3 and TRBJ2-2; D gene uncertain. This CDR3 is 13 amino acids long. The germline CDR1 and CDR2 sequences are LGHNA and YSLEER. V dropped 2 bases and J dropped 7 bases, with 8 bases sitting between them.

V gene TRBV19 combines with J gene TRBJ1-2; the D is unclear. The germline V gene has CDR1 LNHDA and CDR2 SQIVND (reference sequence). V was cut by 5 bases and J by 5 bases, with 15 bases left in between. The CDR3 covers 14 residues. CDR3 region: CASSSRGVRYGYTF. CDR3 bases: TGTGCCAGTAGTTCGCGCGGGGTTCGGTATGGCTACACCTTC.

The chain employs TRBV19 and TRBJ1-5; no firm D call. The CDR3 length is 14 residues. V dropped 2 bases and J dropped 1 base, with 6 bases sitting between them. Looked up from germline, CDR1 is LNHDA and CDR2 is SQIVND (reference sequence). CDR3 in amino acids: CASSIRLSNQPQHF. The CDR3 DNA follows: TGTGCCAGTAGTATAAGACTGAGCAATCAGCCCCAGCATTTT.

This CDR3 reads CASSLVGDRGRPDTQYF. The DNA of the CDR3 is TGCGCCAGCAGCTTGGTTGGGGACAGGGGGCGACCAGATACGCAGTATTTT. The chain couples TRBV5-1 to TRBJ2-3, with 12 bases lining up with TRBD1. The CDR3 runs 17 residues. The V gene end was trimmed by 0 bases and the J gene end by 4 bases; junction bases not matched to a gene: 6. Per germline, CDR1 SGHRS and CDR2 YFSETQ.

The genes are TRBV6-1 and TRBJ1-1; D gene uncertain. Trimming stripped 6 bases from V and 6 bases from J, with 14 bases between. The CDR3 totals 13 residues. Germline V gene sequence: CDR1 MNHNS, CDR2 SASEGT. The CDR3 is CASRRDISSEAFF. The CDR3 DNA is TGTGCCAGCAGGCGGGATATCTCGTCTGAAGCTTTCTTT.

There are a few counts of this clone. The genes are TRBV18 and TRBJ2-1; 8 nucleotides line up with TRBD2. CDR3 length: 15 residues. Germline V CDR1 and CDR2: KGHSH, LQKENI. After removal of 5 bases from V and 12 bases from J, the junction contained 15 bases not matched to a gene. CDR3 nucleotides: TGTGCCAGCTCAACGCAGTACAATGAGCGGGGGCGGCAGTTCTTC. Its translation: CASSTQYNERGRQFF.

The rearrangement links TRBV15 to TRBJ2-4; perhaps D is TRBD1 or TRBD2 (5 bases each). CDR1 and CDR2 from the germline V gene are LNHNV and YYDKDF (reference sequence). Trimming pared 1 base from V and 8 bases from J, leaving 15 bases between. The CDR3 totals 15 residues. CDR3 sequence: CATSRGGVLTDIQYF. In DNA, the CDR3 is TGTGCCACCAGCAGAGGAGGGGTCTTGACGGACATTCAGTACTTC.

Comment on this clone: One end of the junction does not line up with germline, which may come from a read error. The CDR3 protein is CAGRTGEDEKLFF. CDR3 nucleotides: TGTGCCGGGAGGACAGGGGAGGATGAAAAACTGTTTTTT. The chain is built from TRBV30 and TRBJ1-4; 9 bases are shared with TRBD1. Looked up from germline, CDR1 is GTSNPN and CDR2 is SVGIG (reference sequence). The CDR3 has 13 amino acids.

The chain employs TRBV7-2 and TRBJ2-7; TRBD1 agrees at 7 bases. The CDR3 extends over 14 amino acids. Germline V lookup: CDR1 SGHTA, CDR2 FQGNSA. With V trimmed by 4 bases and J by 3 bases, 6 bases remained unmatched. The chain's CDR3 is CASSSGQAVYEQYF. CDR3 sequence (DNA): TGTGCCAGCAGCTCAGGACAGGCCGTCTACGAGCAGTACTTC.

CDR3 in amino acids: CASSREGLVLTF. The CDR3 DNA follows: TGCGCCAGCAGCCGGGAGGGGCTCGTCCTGACTTTC. The chain couples TRBV4-1 to TRBJ2-6; TRBD2 aligns across 7 bases. Trimming cost V 4 bases and J 12 bases; bases outside gene matches: 3. The CDR3 spans 12 residues. Germline lookup yields CDR1 MGHRA and CDR2 YSYEKL.